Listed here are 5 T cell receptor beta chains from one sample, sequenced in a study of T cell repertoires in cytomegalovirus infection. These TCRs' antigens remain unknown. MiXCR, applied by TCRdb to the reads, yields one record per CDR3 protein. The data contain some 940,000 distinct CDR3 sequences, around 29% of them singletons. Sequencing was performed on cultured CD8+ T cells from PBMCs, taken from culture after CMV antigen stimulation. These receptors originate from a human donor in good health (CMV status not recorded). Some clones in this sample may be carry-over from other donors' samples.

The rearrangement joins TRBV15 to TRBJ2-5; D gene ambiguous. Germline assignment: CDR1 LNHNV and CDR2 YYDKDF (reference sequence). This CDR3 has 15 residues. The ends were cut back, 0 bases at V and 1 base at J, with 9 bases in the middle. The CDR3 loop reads CATSRDLSVQETQYF. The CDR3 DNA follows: TGTGCCACCAGCAGAGATCTGAGCGTCCAAGAGACCCAGTACTTC.

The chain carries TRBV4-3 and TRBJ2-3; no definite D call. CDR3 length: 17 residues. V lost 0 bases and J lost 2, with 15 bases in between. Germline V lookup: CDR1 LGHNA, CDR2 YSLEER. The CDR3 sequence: CASSQEIRGDYTDTQYF. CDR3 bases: TGCGCCAGCAGCCAAGAAATTCGAGGAGATTACACAGATACGCAGTATTTT.

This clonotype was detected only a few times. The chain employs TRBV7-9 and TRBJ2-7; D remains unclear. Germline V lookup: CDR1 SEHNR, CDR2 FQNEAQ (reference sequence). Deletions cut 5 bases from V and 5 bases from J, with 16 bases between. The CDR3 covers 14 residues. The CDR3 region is CASSPKTGWNEQYV. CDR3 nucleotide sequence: TGTGCCAGCAGCCCAAAGACCGGTTGGAACGAGCAGTACGTC.

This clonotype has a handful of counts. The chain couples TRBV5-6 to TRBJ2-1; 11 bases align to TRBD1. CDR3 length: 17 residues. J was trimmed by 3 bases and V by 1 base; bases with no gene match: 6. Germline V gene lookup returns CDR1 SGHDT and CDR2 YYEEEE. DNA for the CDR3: TGTGCCAGCAGCTTGTACGGGACAGGGGGTTACTACAATGAGCAGTTCTTC. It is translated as CASSLYGTGGYYNEQFF.

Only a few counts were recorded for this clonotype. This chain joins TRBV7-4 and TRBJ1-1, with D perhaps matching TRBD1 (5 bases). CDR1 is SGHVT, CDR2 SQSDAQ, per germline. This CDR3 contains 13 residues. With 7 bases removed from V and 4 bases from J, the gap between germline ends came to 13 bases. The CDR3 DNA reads TGTGCCAGCAACGGGGGGGTCCCCACTGAAGCTTTCTTT. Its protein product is CASNGGVPTEAFF.